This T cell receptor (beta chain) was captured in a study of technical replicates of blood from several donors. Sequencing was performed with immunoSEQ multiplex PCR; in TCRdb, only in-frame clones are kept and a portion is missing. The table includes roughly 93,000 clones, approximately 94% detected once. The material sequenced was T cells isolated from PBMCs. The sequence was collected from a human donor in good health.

CDR3 loop: CASSSFSAGGGYEQYF. In nucleotides, the CDR3 is TGTGCCAGCAGCTCGTTCTCCGCGGGGGGTGGATACGAGCAGTACTTC. The V gene is TRBV5-4, the J gene TRBJ2-7; 8 bases are a match to TRBD2. This CDR3 is built from 16 residues. Germline CDR1 SGHNT, CDR2 YYREEE (reference sequence). V trimming: 3 bases; J trimming: 4 bases; junction bases outside the gene matches: 12. The full variable domain, in which reference TRBV5-4 and TRBJ2-7 provide the parts outside the CDR3, is ETGVTQSPTHLIKTRGQQVTLRCSSQSGHNTVSWYQQALGQGPQFIFQYYREEENGRGNFPPRFSGLQFPNYSSELNVNALELDDSALYLCASSSFSAGGGYEQYFGPGTRLTVT.